This T cell receptor beta chain was retrieved from a study of blood T cell repertoires in COVID-19 (dated by TCRdb to between 2020 and 2021). Background for the entire study: The collaborator samples originated in the United States, Italy and Spain and spanned the acute and convalescent phases of COVID-19. The prospective study material was composed of cDNA or gDNA derived from T cells, B-cell-depleted T cells, or PBMCs. Where HLA class I and class II types were available, the types were taken from metadata supplied by the sample provider, not from assay-based typing. The sample metadata nearly always contained a de-identified subject ID, COVID-19 status, age in years and sex. The repertoires were released in a freely available public database meant as a resource for research on the immune response to SARS-CoV-2. Subjects who had been exposed to COVID-19, were actively infected with it, or had recovered from it provided the deeply sampled blood TCRbeta repertoires that made up the dataset. The samples were drawn from the first 160 participants of the ongoing ImmuneRACE study and from 1,254 subjects provided by 6 global collaborators. Findings and caveats that apply to the study as a whole: Clinical and demographic metadata were provided uncurated, with the amount varying by source and participant.

Regarding this clone: The clone's antigen remains unknown. Base qualities are not recorded, but no much larger clone differs from it by a single base.

TCRbeta CDR3 regions were amplified from genomic DNA by means of the immunoSEQ Assay, a bias-controlled multiplex PCR. As for how the authors treated the data: Nucleated cell counts per sample were estimated from amplification of reference gene primers within the assay. To quantify the absolute abundance of each unique TCRbeta CDR3 rearrangement, sequence reads were collapsed and filtered. For each sample, productive Simpson clonality was calculated by taking the square root of Simpson's diversity index across productive rearrangements. Sourced from immuneACCESS, this table was stored by TCRdb with only in-frame sequences that have V and J called. A share of the clones is absent; for the studies checked, an unresolved V gene accounts for under half, and the remainder has no known explanation. That table supplies the V and J calls and clone size; D and trimming were determined from the DNA. The sample data list 250,000 or so clones, and approximately 88% of these were observed just once. The ten largest clones represent roughly 6.3% of the sample.

The germline V gene (reference sequence) provides CDR1 LNHDA and CDR2 SQIVND. The CDR3 holds 15 amino acids from the cysteine to the phenylalanine. Just the 45-base CDR3 DNA is kept, in frame starting at base 1. Trimming takes 5 bases from V and 5 bases from J, and the germline ends sit 15 bases apart. In Seattle, one collaborating source enrolled patients while the infection was active and tracked those patients longitudinally over the course of disease. Each collaborating institution followed its own protocols to collect whole blood in K2EDTA tubes. For TCRbeta analysis, collaborator samples were shipped as frozen whole blood, as isolated PBMCs, or as DNA extracted from either sample type.

The chain uses TRBV19 and TRBJ1-4, with the D gene not confidently named. Sequences were obtained from peripheral blood. This TCR was recovered from a woman aged 30 to 39 with COVID-19, enrolled during active disease. The CDR3 corresponds to CASSPYSGANEKLFF. Here is the DNA: TGTGCCAGTAGTCCTTACAGCGGCGCGAATGAAAAACTGTTTTTT.